This T cell receptor (beta chain) was sequenced in a study of CD4 T cells in relation to SARS-CoV-2 and coronaviruses. This clone showed up just once. Its cognate antigen is unknown. Sequenced by immunoSEQ multiplex PCR; TCRdb stores in-frame clones only, minus some. Of about 36,000 clones in the sample, 77% were seen once. The origin of this receptor is an adult with COVID-19. The sample comprised memory CD4+ T cells from PBMCs, cultured in vitro.

In DNA form, the CDR3 reads TGTGCCACCCTCGCAAAATCGAACACTGAAGCTTTCTTT. Protein product: CATLAKSNTEAFF. The V call is TRBV7-9, the J call TRBJ1-1; D call uncertain. CDR3 length: 13 amino acids. Deletions cut 10 bases from V and 1 base from J, with 13 bases between. Germline CDR1 is SEHNR and CDR2 is FQNEAQ (reference sequence).